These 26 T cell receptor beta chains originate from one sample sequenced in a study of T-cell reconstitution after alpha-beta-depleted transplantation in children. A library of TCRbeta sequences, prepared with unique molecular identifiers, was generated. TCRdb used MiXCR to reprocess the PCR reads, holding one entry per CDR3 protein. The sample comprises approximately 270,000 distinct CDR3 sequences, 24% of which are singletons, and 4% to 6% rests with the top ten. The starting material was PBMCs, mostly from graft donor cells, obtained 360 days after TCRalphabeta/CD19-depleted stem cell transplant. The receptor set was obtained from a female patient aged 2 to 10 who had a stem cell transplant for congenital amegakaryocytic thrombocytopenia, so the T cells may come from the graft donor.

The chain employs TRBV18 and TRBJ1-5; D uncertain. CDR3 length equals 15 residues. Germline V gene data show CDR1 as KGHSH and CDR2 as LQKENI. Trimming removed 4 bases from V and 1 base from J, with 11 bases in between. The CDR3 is CASSRVLGSNQPQHF. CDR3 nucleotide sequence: TGTGCCAGCTCACGTGTCCTGGGGAGCAATCAGCCCCAGCATTTT.

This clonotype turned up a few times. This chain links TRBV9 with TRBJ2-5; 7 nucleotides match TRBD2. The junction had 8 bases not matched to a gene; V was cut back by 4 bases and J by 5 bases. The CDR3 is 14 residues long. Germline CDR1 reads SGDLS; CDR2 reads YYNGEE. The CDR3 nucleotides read TGTGCCAGCAGCCCCGGACTAGGGTGGGAGACCCAGTACTTC. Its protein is CASSPGLGWETQYF.

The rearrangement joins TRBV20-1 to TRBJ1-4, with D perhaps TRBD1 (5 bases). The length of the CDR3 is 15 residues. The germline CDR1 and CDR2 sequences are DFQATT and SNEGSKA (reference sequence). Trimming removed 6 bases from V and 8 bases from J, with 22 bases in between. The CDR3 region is CSAYWGLEGGEKLFF. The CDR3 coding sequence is TGCAGTGCCTATTGGGGCCTGGAGGGAGGCGAAAAACTGTTTTTT.

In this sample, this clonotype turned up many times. For the CDR3, the DNA is TGCGCCAGCAGCTCTGACGGAAACACTGAAGCTTTCTTT. The encoded protein is CASSSDGNTEAFF. This chain links TRBV5-1 with TRBJ1-1; no clear D gene. Trimming shortened V by 3 bases and J by 2 bases, and 8 bases separated the two germline ends. CDR1 is SGHRS, CDR2 YFSETQ, per germline. The CDR3 covers 13 residues.

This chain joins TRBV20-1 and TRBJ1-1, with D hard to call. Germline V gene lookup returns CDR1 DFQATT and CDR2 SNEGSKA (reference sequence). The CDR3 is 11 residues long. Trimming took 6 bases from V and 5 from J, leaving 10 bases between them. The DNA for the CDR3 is TGCAGTGCCGCAAGGAGAACTGAAGCTTTCTTT. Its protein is CSAARRTEAFF.

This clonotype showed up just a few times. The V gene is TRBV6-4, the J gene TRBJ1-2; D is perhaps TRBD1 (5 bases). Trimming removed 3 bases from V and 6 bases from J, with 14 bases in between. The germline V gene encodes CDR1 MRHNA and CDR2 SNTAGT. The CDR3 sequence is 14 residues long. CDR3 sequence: CASSESGAGHGYTF. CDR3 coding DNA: TGTGCCAGCAGTGAGTCCGGGGCTGGCCATGGCTACACCTTC.

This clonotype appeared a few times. CDR3 loop: CAISWDRGPDGYTF. As DNA, the CDR3 is TGTGCCATCAGTTGGGACAGGGGGCCGGATGGCTACACCTTC. The rearrangement links TRBV10-3 to TRBJ1-2, with TRBD1 matching 12 bases. CDR1 is ENHRY, CDR2 SYGVKD, per germline. V lost 5 bases to trimming and J lost 6 bases; unmatched junction nucleotides: 4. This CDR3 has 14 residues.

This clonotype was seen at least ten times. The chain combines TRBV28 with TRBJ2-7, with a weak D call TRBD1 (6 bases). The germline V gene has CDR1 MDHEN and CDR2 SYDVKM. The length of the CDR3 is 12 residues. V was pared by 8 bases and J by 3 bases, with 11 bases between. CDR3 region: CASGGQLYEQYF. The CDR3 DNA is TGTGCCAGCGGTGGACAGCTCTACGAGCAGTACTTC.

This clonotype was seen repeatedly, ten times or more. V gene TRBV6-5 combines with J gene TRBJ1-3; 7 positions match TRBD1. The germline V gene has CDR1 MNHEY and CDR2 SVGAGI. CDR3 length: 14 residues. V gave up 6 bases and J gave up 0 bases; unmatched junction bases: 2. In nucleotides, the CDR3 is TGTGCCAGCAGGGGACAGACCTCTGGAAACACCATATATTTT. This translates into CASRGQTSGNTIYF.

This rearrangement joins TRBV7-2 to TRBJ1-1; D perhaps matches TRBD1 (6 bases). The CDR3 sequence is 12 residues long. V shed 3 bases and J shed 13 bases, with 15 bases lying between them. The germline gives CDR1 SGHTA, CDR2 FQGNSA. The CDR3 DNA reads TGTGCCAGCAGCTTGGGCTTGGGGGGGCTTTTCTTT. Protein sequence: CASSLGLGGLFF.

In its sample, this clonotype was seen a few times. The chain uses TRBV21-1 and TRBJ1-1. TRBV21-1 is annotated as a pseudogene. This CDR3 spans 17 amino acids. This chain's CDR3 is CASSMGLCGLANTEAFF. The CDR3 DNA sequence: TGTGCCAGCAGCATGGGGCTTTGCGGTCTGGCGAACACTGAAGCTTTCTTT.

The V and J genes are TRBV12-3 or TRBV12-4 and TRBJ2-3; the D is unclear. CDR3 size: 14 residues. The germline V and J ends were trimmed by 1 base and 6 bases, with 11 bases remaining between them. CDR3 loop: CASSLGSYMDTQYF. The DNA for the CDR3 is TGTGCCAGCAGTTTAGGAAGTTACATGGATACGCAGTATTTT.

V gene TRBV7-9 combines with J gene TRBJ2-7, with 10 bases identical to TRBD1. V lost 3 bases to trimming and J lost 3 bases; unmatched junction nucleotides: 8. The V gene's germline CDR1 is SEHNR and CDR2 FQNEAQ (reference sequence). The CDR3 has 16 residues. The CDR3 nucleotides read TGTGCCAGCAGCTTTGCCCCGGGACAGGGGCTCTACGAGCAGTACTTC. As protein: CASSFAPGQGLYEQYF.

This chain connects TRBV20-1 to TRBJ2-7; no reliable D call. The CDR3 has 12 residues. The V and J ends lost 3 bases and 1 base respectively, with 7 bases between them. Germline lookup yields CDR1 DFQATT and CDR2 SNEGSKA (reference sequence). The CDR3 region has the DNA TGCAGTGCTAGGGGCAGATCCTACGAGCAGTACTTC. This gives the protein CSARGRSYEQYF.

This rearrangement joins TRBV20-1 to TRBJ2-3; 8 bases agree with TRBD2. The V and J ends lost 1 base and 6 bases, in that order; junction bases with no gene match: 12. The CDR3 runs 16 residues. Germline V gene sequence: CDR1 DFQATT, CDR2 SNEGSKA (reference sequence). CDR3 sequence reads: CSARGPGTSRSDTQYF. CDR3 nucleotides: TGCAGTGCTAGAGGGCCCGGGACTAGTCGTTCGGATACGCAGTATTTT.

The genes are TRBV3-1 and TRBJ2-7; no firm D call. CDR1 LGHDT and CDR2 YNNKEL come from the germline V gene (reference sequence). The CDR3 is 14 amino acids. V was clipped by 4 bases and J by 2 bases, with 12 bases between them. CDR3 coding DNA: TGTGCCAGCAGCCTCAAGGAGCAGACCTACGAGCAGTACTTC. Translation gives CASSLKEQTYEQYF.

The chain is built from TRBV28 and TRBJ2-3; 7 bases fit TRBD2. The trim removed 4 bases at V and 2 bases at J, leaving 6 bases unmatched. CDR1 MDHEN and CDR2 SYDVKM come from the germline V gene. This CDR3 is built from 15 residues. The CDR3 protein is CASSWGGSNTDTQYF. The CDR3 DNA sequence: TGTGCCAGCAGTTGGGGCGGGAGTAACACAGATACGCAGTATTTT.

Written as DNA, the CDR3 is TGTGCCAGCAGCGTAGCCGGGGACTGGAATCAGCCCCAGCATTTT. Translated: CASSVAGDWNQPQHF. This chain uses TRBV9 with TRBJ1-5; D is possibly TRBD1 (5 bases). The CDR3 consists of 15 residues. The germline CDR1 and CDR2 sequences are SGDLS and YYNGEE. Trimming removed 0 bases from V and 4 bases from J, with 11 bases in between.

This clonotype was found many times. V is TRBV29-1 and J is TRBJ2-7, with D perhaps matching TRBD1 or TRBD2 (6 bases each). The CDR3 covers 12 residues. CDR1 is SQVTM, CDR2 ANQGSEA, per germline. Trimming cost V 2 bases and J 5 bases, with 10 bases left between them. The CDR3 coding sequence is TGCAGCGTTGAAATCGGGGGCGACGAGCAGTACTTC. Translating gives CSVEIGGDEQYF.

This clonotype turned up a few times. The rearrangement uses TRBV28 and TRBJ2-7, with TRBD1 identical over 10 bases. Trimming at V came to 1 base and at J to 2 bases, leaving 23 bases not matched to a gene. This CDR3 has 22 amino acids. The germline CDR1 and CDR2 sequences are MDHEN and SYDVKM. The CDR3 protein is CASSLLLSPGTGDPNFTYEQYF. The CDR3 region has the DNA TGTGCCAGCAGTTTATTACTAAGCCCCGGGACAGGGGATCCCAACTTTACCTACGAGCAGTACTTC.

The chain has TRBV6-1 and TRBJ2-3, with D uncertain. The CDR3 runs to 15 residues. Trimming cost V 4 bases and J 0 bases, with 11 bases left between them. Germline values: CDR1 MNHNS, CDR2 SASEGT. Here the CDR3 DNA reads TGTGCCAGCAGTGTCACTTGGGGAAGCACAGATACGCAGTATTTT. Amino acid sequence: CASSVTWGSTDTQYF.

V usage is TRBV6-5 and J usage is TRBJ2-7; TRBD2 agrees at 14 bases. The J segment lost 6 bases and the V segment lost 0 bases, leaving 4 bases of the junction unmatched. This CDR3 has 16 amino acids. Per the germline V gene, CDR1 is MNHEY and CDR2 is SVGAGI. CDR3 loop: CASSYSTSGRAREQYF. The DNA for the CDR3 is TGTGCCAGCAGTTACTCGACTAGCGGGAGGGCCCGCGAGCAGTACTTC.

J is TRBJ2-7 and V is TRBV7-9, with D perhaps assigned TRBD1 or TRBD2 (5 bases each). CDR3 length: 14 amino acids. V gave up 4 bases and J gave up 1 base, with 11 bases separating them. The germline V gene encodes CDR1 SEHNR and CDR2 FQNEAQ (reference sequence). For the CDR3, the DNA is TGTGCCAGCAGCTCCGGGACCGAGTCCTACGAGCAGTACTTC. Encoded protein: CASSSGTESYEQYF.

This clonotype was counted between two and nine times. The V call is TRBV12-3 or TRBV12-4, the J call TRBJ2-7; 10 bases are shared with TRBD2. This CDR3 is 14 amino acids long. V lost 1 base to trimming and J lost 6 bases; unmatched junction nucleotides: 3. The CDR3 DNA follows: TGTGCCAGCAGTTTAGGGCAGCGGGAGGGCGAGCAGTACTTC. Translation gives CASSLGQREGEQYF.

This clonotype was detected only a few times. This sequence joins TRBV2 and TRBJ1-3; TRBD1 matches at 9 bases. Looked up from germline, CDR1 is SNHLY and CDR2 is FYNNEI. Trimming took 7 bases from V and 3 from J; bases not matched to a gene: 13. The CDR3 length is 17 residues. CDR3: CASTGGQGRPYGNTIYF. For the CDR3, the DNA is TGTGCCAGCACCGGGGGACAGGGAAGACCTTATGGAAACACCATATATTTT.

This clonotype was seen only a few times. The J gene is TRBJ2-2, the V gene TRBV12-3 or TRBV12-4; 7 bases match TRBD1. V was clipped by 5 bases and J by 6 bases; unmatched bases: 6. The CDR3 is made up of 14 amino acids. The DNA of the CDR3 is TGTGCCAGCAGTACAGGGGCTTGGGCCGGGGAGCTGTTTTTT. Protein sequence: CASSTGAWAGELFF.